This TCR beta chain was sequenced during a study of control samples from healthy donors and cancer patients. Produced via immunoSEQ multiplex PCR; TCRdb's table is partial and in-frame only. Here the sample spans about 410,000 clones, 90% being singletons. CDR1 KGHSH and CDR2 LQKENI come from the germline V gene. Trimming took off 3 bases at V and 3 bases at J, with 12 bases between the two ends. This CDR3 spans 15 amino acids. Only one count was recorded for this clone. Sequenced: PBMCs. The clonotype originates from a man aged 40-50 years with head and neck cancer. V gene TRBV18 combines with J gene TRBJ1-5, with D perhaps matching TRBD1 (5 bases). CDR3 in amino acids: CASSPDGGHNQPQHF. The CDR3 DNA sequence: TGTGCCAGCTCACCGGACGGGGGTCACAATCAGCCCCAGCATTTT.